The table lists the clone carrying this T cell receptor beta chain with a few counts. What it binds is not known. The data belong to a study of T cells after yellow fever vaccination. On the study more broadly: Any fraction with a low cell number was prepared using SMART-Seq v4 Ultra Low Input. Study-level findings and limits: The secondary response was weaker but peaked faster, day 5 versus 15. Among all clonotypes, a small share was observed in both CD4 and CD8 compartments.

V gave up 2 bases and J gave up 5 bases; unmatched junction bases: 6. The CDR3 has 14 residues. CDR1 is DFQATT and CDR2 is SNEGSKA in the germline V gene (reference sequence). TCRdb re-derived calls from the 5' RACE reads in MiXCR, one entry per CDR3 protein. This table holds about 360,000 distinct CDR3 sequences, 6.2% found once. This TCR came from a man under 40 who received the YFV17D yellow fever vaccine. The sample in question was PBMCs, obtained 5 days after the yellow fever booster vaccination. The chain is built from TRBV20-1 and TRBJ2-5, with TRBD2 matching 9 bases. The CDR3 nucleotides are TGCAGTGCTAGAAATAGCGGGAGAGGGGAGACCCAGTACTTC. Translated, it gives CSARNSGRGETQYF.